This T cell receptor beta chain comes out of a study of shared clonotypes between healthy human individuals. Study in general: Donor ages ranged 18 to 49 years: two women, a few men. Whole-study results and caveats: Generation probabilities of non-shared clonotypes were lower (relative to those shared by all four donors).

With V trimmed by 4 bases and J by 5 bases, 11 bases remained unmatched. Germline CDR1 reads MNHEY; CDR2 reads SMNVEV (reference sequence). CDR3 length: 16 amino acids. Positively selected for CCR7, the CD45RO-negative cells used as naive CD8 cells excluded terminally differentiated effector memory CD45RA+ cells. Comment on this clone: Antigen: not known.

Deep was the level used in running the assay. Measured with immunoSEQ multiplex PCR; TCRdb has only the in-frame clones, and not every one. The sample contains about 2 million clones, approximately 94% of which appear only once. Source material: naive CD8+ T cells sorted from blood. The source is a man aged 18 to 30 in good health. This chain links TRBV27 with TRBJ2-1, with 7 bases fitting TRBD2. The CDR3 loop is CASSYNPGTINNEQFF. The CDR3 nucleotides are TGTGCCAGCAGTTACAACCCCGGGACTATAAACAATGAGCAGTTCTTC.